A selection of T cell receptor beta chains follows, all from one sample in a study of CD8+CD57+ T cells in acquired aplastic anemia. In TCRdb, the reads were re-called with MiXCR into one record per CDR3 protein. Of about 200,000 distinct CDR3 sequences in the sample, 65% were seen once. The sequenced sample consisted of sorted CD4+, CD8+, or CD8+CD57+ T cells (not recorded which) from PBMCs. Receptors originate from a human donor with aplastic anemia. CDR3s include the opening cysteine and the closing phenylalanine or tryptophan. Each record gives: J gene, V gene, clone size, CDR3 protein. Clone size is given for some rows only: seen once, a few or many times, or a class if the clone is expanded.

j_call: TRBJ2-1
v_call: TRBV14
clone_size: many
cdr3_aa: CASSPPGHFSYNEQFF

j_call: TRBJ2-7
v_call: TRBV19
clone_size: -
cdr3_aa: CASSRAGGFEQYF

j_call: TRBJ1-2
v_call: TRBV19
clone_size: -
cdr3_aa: CASSMRVTDYGYTF

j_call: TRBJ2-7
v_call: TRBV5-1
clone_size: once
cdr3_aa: CASSSTGRPWEQYF

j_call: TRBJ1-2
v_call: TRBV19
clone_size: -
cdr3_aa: CASSIGGVIDYGYTF

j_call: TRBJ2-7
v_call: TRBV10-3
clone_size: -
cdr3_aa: CASRPGGSDEQYF

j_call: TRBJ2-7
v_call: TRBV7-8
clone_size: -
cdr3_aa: CASSIPFSGGSEEQYF

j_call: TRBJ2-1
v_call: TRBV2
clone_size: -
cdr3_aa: CASSEVNEQFF

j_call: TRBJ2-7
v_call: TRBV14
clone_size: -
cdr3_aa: CASSQAQADEQYF

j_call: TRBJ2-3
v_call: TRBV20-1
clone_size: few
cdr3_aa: CSARPRGLDTQYF

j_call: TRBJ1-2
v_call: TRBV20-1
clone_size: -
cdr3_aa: CSARIGEGYGYTF

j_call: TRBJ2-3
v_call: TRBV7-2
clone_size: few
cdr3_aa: CASSRSTDTQYF

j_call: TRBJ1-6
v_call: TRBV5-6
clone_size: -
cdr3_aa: CASSGRLDRQVKGSPLHF

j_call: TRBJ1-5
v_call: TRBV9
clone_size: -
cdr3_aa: CASSVGYGNQPQHF

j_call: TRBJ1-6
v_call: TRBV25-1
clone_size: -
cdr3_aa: CASGRQGDNSPLHF

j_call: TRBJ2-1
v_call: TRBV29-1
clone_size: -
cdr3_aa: CSVVGGLPYNEQFF

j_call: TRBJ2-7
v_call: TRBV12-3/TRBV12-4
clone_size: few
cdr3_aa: CASSPRKGAYEQYF

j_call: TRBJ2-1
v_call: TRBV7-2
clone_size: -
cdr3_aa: CASSWGRLAGSSYNEQFF

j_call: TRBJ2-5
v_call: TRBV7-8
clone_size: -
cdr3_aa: CASSLTRGTAVAGGETQYF

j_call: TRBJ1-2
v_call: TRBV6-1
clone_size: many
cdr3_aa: CASAPNYGYTF

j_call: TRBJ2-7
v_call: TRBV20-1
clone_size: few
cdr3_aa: CSASPGLDTYEQYF

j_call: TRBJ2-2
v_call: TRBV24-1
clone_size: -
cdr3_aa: CATSDWVAGELFF

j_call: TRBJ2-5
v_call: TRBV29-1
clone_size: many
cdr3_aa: CSVEAETQYF

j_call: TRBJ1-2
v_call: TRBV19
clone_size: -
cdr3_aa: CASSIAYRDYTF

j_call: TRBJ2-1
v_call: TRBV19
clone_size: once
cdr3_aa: CASSIGTFNEQFF

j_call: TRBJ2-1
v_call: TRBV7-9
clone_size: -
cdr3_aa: CASSSGLLYNEQFF

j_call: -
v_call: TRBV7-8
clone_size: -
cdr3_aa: CASSPLSTDTQHF

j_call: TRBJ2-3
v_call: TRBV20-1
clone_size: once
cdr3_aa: CSANGLWREDTDTQYF

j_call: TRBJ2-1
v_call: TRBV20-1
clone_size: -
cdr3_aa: CSAKKAQGSHEQFF

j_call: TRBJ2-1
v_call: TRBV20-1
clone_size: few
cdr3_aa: CSAIQIYNEQFF

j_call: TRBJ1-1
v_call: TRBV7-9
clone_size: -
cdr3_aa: CASSWLVEKAFF

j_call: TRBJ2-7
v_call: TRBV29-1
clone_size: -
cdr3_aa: CSVFLTDYEQYF

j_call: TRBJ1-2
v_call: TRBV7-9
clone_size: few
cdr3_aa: CASSLAPGYTF

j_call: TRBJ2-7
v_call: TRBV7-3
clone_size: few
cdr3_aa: CASSLNPPGQAYEQYF

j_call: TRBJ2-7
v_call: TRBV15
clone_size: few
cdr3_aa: CATSSRNSKEQYF

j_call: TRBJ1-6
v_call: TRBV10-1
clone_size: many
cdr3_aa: CASSEQGSNSPLHF

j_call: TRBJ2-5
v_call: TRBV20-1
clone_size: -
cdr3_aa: CSARVENQETQYF

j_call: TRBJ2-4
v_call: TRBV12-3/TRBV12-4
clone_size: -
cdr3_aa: CASGTGGVKNIQYF

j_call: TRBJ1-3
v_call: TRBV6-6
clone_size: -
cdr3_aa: CAISESASSGNTIYF

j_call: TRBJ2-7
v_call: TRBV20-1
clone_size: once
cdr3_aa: CSAESPDRGQIYEQYF

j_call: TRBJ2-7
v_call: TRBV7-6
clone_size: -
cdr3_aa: CASSLAKGSEQYF

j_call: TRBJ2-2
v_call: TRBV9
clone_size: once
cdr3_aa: CASSARDRGTGELFF

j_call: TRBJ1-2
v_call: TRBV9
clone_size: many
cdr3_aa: CASSVGGSGGYTF

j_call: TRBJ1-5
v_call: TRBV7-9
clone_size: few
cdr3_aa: CASSLGEGNQPQHF

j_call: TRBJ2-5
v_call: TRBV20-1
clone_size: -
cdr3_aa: CSATGGPHETQYF

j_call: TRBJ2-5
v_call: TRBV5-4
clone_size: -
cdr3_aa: CASSLFQEETQYF

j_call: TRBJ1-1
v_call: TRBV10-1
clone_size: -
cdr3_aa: CASAPGQFLNTEAFF

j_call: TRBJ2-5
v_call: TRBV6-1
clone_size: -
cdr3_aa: CASRVGQETQYF

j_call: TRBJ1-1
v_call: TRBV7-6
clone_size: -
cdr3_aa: CASSPTGEDATEAFF

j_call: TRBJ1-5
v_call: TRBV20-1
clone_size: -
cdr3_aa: CSARVGGSNQPQHF

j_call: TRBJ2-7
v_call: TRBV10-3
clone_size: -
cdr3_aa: CAINEGEGEQYF

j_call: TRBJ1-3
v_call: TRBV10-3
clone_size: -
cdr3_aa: CAISDQGARNTIYF

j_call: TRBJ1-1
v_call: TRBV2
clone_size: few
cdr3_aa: CASTRTTGSEAFF

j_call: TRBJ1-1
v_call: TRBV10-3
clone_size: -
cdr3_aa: CAIRSGQGISEAFF

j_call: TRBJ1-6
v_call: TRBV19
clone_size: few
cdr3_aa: CASSITGQDNSPLHF

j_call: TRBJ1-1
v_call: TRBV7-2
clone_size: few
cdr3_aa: CASSLDQGTEAFF

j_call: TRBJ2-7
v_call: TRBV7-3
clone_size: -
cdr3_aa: CASGLKNVHEQYF

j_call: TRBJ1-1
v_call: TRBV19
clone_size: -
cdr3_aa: CASSQGARGAEAFF